This T cell receptor (beta chain) was sequenced for a study of blood T cell repertoires in COVID-19. Study summary: Researchers got acute and convalescent COVID-19 samples from the United States, Italy and Spain. The cDNA or gDNA used as material had been derived from T cells, B-cell-depleted T cells, or PBMCs.

J lost 7 bases, V lost 0 bases, and 4 bases had no gene match. CDR3 size: 15 residues. Germline CDR1 is SGHRS and CDR2 is YFSETQ. Sequenced by immunoSEQ multiplex PCR; TCRdb stores in-frame clones only, minus some. The repertoire holds some 280,000 clones, with over 75% as singletons. The sample taken for sequencing was peripheral blood. The TCR sequence derives from a woman aged 60-75 years with acute or convalescent COVID-19. The genes are TRBV5-1 and TRBJ2-1; 10 bases match TRBD2. The chain's CDR3 is CASSLDTSGVNEQFF. As DNA, the CDR3 is TGCGCCAGCAGCTTGGATACTAGCGGGGTAAATGAGCAGTTCTTC.